This section outlines one TCR beta chain sequence together with its context. Its antigen is unknown. No per-base quality is available; no much larger clone lies one base away. CD8 naive samples consisted of CD45RO-negative cells that were positively selected for CCR7, yielding a CD45RA+CCR7+ population without TemRA cells. Donors were healthy HIV-negative adults with no recently reported acute infections or vaccinations. Every donor was a Caucasian adult living in Nashville, Tennessee, USA. After blood collection by leukapheresis, PBMCs were isolated using Ficoll-Histopaque density gradient centrifugation and then cryopreserved in the vapor phase of liquid nitrogen. Analytical flow cytometry was used to check the purity and quantity of every magnetically sorted T cell population. From each sorted fraction, genomic DNA was isolated and quantified by UV absorbance on a Nanodrop 2000c. The CDR3 runs 15 amino acids, cysteine and phenylalanine included. Only the CDR3 portion is preserved as DNA: 45 bases, with reading frame beginning at the first base. CDR1 is given as SGHDT and CDR2 as YYEEEE, both from the germline V gene. The junction shows trimming of 0 bases on V and 7 bases on J, plus 13 bases between the germline ends.

The sample comes from a study of shared clonotypes between healthy human individuals (TCRdb year 2020). The study in broad terms: Two women and a few men aged 18 to 49 years were included in the cohort. For each donor, CD4 naive and CD4 memory were each given three plates, CD8 naive was given two plates, and CD8 memory was given one plate. The study deeply sequenced blood TCR repertoires of 5 or 6 healthy adults to estimate repertoire size and the extent of clonotype sharing between individuals. Libraries were prepared and TCR repertoires were sequenced by different laboratories using diverse techniques, in order to increase sequencing depth and limit assay-specific biases. Each donor's leukapheresis produced roughly between roughly 0.94 and 9.5 billion PBMCs.

Using the deep immunoSEQ assay, TCR CDR3 regions were amplified from genomic DNA by multiplex PCR. For each cell subset, the extracted genomic DNA was distributed evenly across all wells of several immunoSEQ 96-well plates, and each plate served as one replicate. For sorted subsets, 200 to 250 ng of genomic DNA, equivalent to about 30,000 T cell genomes, went into each replicate PCR. Purified libraries were measured with a Qubit 3.0 fluorometer, size-checked on a Bioanalyzer 2100, and measured again with the KAPA Library Quantification kit. Every immunoSEQ 96-well plate was sequenced on a separate single-read 150-cycle Illumina NextSeq 550 flow cell. In the authors' own workflow: Because only junctional sequences without quality scores were contained in the immunoSEQ output, filtering matching that applied to full-length reads could not be performed. To assign V/J genes and CDR3, sequences were annotated against IMGT germline references using PyIR, a Python wrapper for IgBLAST v1.9. Reads with weak V/J assignments (E-value above 1e-6), missing CDR3, stop codons, out-of-frame junctions, or ambiguous translated residues were removed. A V3J clonotype was defined by an identical inferred V gene, J gene, and CDR3 amino acid sequence. Percentage overlap between repertoires was calculated by dividing the number of shared unique clonotypes by the size of the smaller repertoire. RTK rarefaction, the Chao1 estimator, and Recon v2.1 estimates of unobserved clonotypes were used to assess repertoire richness. Generation probabilities for all TCRbeta clonotypes obtained by the gDNA method from a handful of donors were computed using OLGA. Entries here come from immuneACCESS through TCRdb and include only in-frame sequences with V and J called. Some clones fail to appear in such tables; in the studies checked, an unresolved V gene covers under half of the shortfall, and the cause of the remainder is unknown. That table gives V, J and clone size, and the DNA gave D and trimming. This sample has roughly 590,000 clones in its table, and 95% of those were observed once. 0.1% to 0.11% of the sample goes to the ten largest clones.

The research as a whole found: The small number of donors limited the genetic and exposure-history diversity represented. Compared with non-shared clonotypes, the clonotypes found in all four sorted-subset donors had higher generation probabilities. Sampling was restricted to blood, and TCR repertoires in tissue are likely to differ from TCR repertoires in blood. Based on pairwise subsampling, the degree of clonotype sharing among donors was expected to be affected by sequencing depth. Across several donors, about 5.2% of naive CD4, approximately 4% of naive CD8, 2.3% of memory CD4, and about 0.4% of memory CD8 clonotypes were shared. Incomplete sequencing was indicated by rarefaction of sorted-subset datasets, despite the large sequencing depth. Larger estimated clonotype richness was generally found for naive subsets than for memory subsets.

Here the chain combines TRBV5-6 and TRBJ2-2; TRBD2 could be the D gene, as 5 bases match. Sequencing was carried out using naive CD8+ T cells sorted from blood. Taken with the paper, the label for cell subset or site translates to: CD45RA+CCR7+. This TCR came from a woman in her 30s in good health. The nucleotide sequence reads as follows: TGTGCCAGCAGCTTGGCCAAGGGAGCAATCGGGGAGCTGTTTTTT. Translated, this gives CASSLAKGAIGELFF. Full variable domain (CDR3 extended with the reference TRBV5-6 and TRBJ2-2 proteins): DAGVTQSPTHLIKTRGQQVTLRCSPKSGHDTVSWYQQALGQGPQFIFQYYEEEERQRGNFPDRFSGHQFPNYSSELNVNALLLGDSALYLCASSLAKGAIGELFFGEGSRLTVL.